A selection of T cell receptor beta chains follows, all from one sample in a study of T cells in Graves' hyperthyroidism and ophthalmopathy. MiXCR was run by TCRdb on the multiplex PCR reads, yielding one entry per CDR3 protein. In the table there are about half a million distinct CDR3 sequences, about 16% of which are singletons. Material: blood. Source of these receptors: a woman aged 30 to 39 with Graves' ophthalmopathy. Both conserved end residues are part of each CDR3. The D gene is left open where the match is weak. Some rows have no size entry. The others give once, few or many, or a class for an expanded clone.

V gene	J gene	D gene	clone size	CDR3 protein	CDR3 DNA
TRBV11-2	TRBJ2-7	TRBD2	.	CGSSLGTSGSSWDEQYF	TGTGGCAGCAGCTTGGGGACTAGCGGGAGCTCCTGGGACGAGCAGTACTTC
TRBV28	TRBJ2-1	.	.	CASSVLGALSYNEQFF	TGTGCCAGCAGCGTACTGGGGGCCCTTTCCTACAATGAGCAGTTCTTC
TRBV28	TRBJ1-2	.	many	CASSRRGSAGHSNYGYTF	TGTGCCAGCAGTCGCCGAGGTTCGGCTGGCCACTCTAACTATGGCTACACCTTC
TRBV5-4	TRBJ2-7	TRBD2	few	CASSSVLAGDEQYF	TGTGCCAGCAGCTCGGTTCTAGCGGGAGACGAGCAGTACTTC
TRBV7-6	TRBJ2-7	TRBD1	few	CASSVTSQGGYEQYF	TGTGCCAGCAGCGTTACCTCACAGGGGGGCTACGAGCAGTACTTC
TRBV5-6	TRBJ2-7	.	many	CASSLAGPGEQYF	TGTGCCAGCAGCTTGGCGGGACCGGGGGAGCAGTACTTC
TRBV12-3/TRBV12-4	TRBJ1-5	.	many	CASTLGRVDQPQHF	TGTGCCAGCACCTTGGGGAGGGTTGATCAGCCCCAGCATTTT
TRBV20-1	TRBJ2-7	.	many	CSATGTAFEQYF	TGCAGTGCTACCGGGACTGCCTTCGAGCAGTACTTC
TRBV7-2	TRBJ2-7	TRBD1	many	CASSGTGEFGEQYF	TGTGCCAGCAGCGGCACAGGGGAATTTGGCGAGCAGTACTTC
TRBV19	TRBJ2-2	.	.	CASSRKLDTNTGELFF	TGTGCCAGTAGCAGGAAACTAGATACGAACACCGGGGAGCTGTTTTTT
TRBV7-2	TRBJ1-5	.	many	CASSLVRPGSNQPQHF	TGTGCCAGCAGCTTAGTTCGGCCAGGGAGCAATCAGCCCCAGCATTTT
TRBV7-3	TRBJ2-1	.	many	CASSHPGGSARGEQFF	TGTGCCAGCAGTCACCCCGGGGGGTCCGCCAGGGGTGAGCAGTTCTTC
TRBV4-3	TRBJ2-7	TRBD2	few	CASSQVFSGRNSSYEQYF	TGCGCCAGCAGCCAAGTCTTCAGCGGGAGGAACAGCTCCTACGAGCAGTACTTC
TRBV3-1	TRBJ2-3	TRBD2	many	CASGGSTDTQYF	TGTGCCAGCGGCGGGAGTACAGATACGCAGTATTTT
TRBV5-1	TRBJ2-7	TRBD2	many	CASSLLLIDASGSRYEQYF	TGCGCCAGCAGCTTGTTACTGATTGATGCTAGCGGGAGTAGGTACGAGCAGTACTTC
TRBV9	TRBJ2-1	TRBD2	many	CASSVDPAGVGDEQFF	TGTGCCAGCAGCGTAGACCCAGCGGGAGTCGGCGATGAGCAGTTCTTC
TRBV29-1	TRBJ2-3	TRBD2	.	CSVSSGASDTQYF	TGCAGCGTCTCTAGCGGGGCTTCAGATACGCAGTATTTT
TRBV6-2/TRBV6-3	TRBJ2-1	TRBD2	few	CASSYSIAGEVGNEQFF	TGTGCCAGCAGTTACTCGATAGCGGGAGAGGTGGGCAATGAGCAGTTCTTC
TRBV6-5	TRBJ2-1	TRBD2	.	CASSYSIWTSGGRRNEQFF	TGTGCCAGCAGTTACTCGATTTGGACTAGCGGGGGGCGGCGAAATGAGCAGTTCTTC
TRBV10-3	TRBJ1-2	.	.	CAISVGGVGYTF	TGTGCCATCAGTGTAGGAGGGGTTGGCTACACCTTC
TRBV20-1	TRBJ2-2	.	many	CSALSGGNTGELFF	TGCAGTGCCCTTTCCGGGGGGAACACCGGGGAGCTGTTTTTT
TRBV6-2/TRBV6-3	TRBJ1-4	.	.	CASSYSNEKLFF	TGTGCCAGCAGTTACTCGAATGAAAAACTGTTTTTT
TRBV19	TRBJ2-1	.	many	CASSIDKVYGNEQFF	TGTGCCAGTAGTATAGATAAAGTGTATGGCAATGAGCAGTTCTTC
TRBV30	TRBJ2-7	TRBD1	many	CAWSPWGQPFYEQYF	TGTGCCTGGAGTCCCTGGGGACAGCCCTTCTACGAGCAGTACTTC
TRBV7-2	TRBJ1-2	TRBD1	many	CASSLGGTGLDYTF	TGTGCCAGCAGCTTAGGGGGGACAGGGCTTGACTACACCTTC
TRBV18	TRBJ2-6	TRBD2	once	CASSPTREGRSSGANVLTF	TGTGCCAGCTCACCAACTCGGGAGGGCAGAAGCTCTGGGGCCAACGTCCTGACTTTC
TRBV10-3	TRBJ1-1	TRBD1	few	CAISPEQGDTEAFF	TGTGCCATCAGTCCCGAACAGGGGGACACTGAAGCTTTCTTT
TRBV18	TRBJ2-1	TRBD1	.	CASSPGQGRYNEQFF	TGTGCCAGCTCCCCAGGACAGGGGCGCTACAATGAGCAGTTCTTC
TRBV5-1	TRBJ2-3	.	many	CASRRAYGTDTQYF	TGCGCCAGCAGAAGAGCCTATGGCACAGATACGCAGTATTTT
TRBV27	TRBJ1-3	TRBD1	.	CASSRIRGSGNTIYF	TGTGCCAGCAGTCGAATCAGGGGGTCCGGAAACACCATATATTTT
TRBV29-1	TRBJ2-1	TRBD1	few	CSKTGSSYNEQFF	TGCAGCAAGACAGGGAGCTCCTACAATGAGCAGTTCTTC
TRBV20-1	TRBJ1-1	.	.	CSAPKPGGSTEAFF	TGCAGTGCCCCGAAACCGGGGGGCAGTACTGAAGCTTTCTTT
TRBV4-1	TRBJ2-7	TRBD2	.	CASSQDPGGTYEQYF	TGCGCCAGCAGCCAAGACCCGGGAGGGACCTACGAGCAGTACTTC
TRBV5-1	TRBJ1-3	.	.	CASSLEGPRSGNTIYF	TGCGCCAGCAGCTTGGAAGGACCCCGCTCTGGAAACACCATATATTTT
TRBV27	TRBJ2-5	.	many	CASSLLGAAKETQYF	TGTGCCAGCAGTTTATTAGGGGCGGCTAAAGAGACCCAGTACTTC
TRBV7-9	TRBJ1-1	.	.	CASSLVQGGYTEAFF	TGTGCCAGCAGCTTAGTCCAGGGAGGGTACACTGAAGCTTTCTTT
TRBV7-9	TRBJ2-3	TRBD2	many	CASSSTGTSGTDTQYF	TGTGCCAGCAGCTCGACCGGGACTAGCGGCACAGATACGCAGTATTTT
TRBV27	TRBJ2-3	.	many	CASSPNTDTQYF	TGTGCCAGCAGCCCGAACACAGATACGCAGTATTTT
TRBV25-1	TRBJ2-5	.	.	CASSEPGNQETQYF	TGTGCCAGCAGTGAACCGGGCAACCAAGAGACCCAGTACTTC
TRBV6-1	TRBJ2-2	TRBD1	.	CASSTKTGEVGELFF	TGTGCCAGCAGTACGAAAACAGGGGAAGTAGGGGAGCTGTTTTTT
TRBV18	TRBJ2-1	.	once	CASSPQGVWETQFF	TGTGCCAGCTCACCACAGGGAGTCTGGGAGACCCAGTTCTTC
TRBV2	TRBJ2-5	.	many	CASSPQRTAPSQETQYF	TGTGCCAGCAGTCCCCAAAGAACCGCCCCAAGCCAAGAGACCCAGTACTTC
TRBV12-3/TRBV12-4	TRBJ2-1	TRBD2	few	CASSRGQGTSGSYNEQFF	TGTGCCAGCAGCCGTGGACAGGGGACTAGCGGCTCCTACAATGAGCAGTTCTTC
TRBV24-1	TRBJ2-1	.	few	CATSDLYRDIHEQFF	TGTGCCACCAGTGATTTATACCGGGACATCCATGAGCAGTTCTTC
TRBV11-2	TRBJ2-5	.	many	CASSLLIGYQETQYF	TGTGCCAGCAGCTTATTGATCGGGTACCAAGAGACCCAGTACTTC
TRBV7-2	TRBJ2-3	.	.	CASSLVAGHTDTQYF	TGTGCCAGCAGCTTAGTGGCGGGGCACACAGATACGCAGTATTTT
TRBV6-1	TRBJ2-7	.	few	CASSLASGGNSYEQYF	TGTGCCAGCAGCCTCGCCTCCGGGGGAAATTCCTACGAGCAGTACTTC
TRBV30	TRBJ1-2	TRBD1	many	CAWRSGGLGYTF	TGTGCCTGGAGGTCAGGGGGCTTGGGCTACACCTTC
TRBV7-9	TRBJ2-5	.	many	CASSPTGELVKTQYF	TGTGCCAGCAGCCCAACGGGAGAATTGGTGAAGACCCAGTACTTC
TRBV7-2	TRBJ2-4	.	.	CASSLEWAGTLAKNIQYF	TGTGCCAGCAGCTTAGAGTGGGCGGGAACTTTAGCCAAAAACATTCAGTACTTC
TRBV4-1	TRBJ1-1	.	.	CASRGEEAFF	TGCGCCAGCAGGGGCGAGGAAGCTTTCTTT
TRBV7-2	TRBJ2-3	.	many	CASSLWQDSTDTQYF	TGTGCCAGCAGCTTATGGCAGGACAGCACAGATACGCAGTATTTT